Described below is a single T cell receptor (beta chain) sequence and its context. It lacks a known antigen. The record has no base qualities; no much larger clone is one base away. The CDR3 runs 15 amino acids, cysteine and phenylalanine included. CDR3 DNA only is kept here, 45 bases in frame from base 1. According to the germline V gene (reference sequence), CDR1 reads GTSNPN and CDR2 reads SVGIG. Unmatched junction bases come to 7, with V trimmed by 3 bases and J by 6 bases. The data belong to a study of beta chain features in type 1 diabetes (dated by TCRdb to 2017 to 2018). In terms of the full investigation: Mean age, gender distribution, total cell number and subset yield were not different between patients and healthy donors. In the study, TCRB repertoires of sorted circulating CD4+ T cell subsets from recently diagnosed type 1 diabetes patients were compared with those of matched healthy donors. Whereas all 30 or so donors provided naive and central memory subsets, regulatory and stem cell-like memory subsets were isolated from just 8 patients and about 8 healthy donors. Across all samples, roughly 110,000,000 sorted cells were examined, and cell number per subset correlated strongly with RNA yield. On the study overall, not on this receptor specifically: HLA sub-analyses involved small numbers of individuals, so any influence of HLA type on TCRB rearrangement remained unresolved. Type 1 diabetes patients showed a moderate but significant shortening of TCRB CDR3 length in all four CD4+ subsets. Shorter templates might be favored by PCR, yet because patient and control samples were amplified and corrected together, any such skew would affect both groups equally. Patients with type 1 diabetes made fewer insertions and deleted more nucleotides at VDJ recombination sites, implying thymic rearrangement abnormalities. Naive, central memory and regulatory TCRB repertoires appeared to be more similar among patients than among healthy donors. Because cDNA was sequenced instead of genomic DNA, highly expressing activated cells could be over-represented, though the groups showed no difference in activation or CD3 levels.

The High Capacity cDNA Reverse Transcription Kit was used to reverse transcribe all of the isolated RNA, meaning that expressed TCRB transcripts were what got sequenced. Deep immunoSEQ sequencing was applied to naive, central memory and regulatory T cell samples, giving an average of roughly 3.5 million total reads per sample. Sorted cells were lysed in RLT buffer and RNA was extracted with DNase-treated RNeasy Micro or Mini kits, depending on cell number. Each cell subset was processed separately to prevent cross-contamination, with patient and healthy donor samples processed together. The immunoSEQ multiplex PCR was used to amplify TCRB sequences from cDNA, yielding 87-bp fragments that span the CDR3 region. Sequencing of the amplicons was performed on the Illumina HiSeq platform. The authors processed their data as follows. Synthetic template baselines were used to correct PCR bias computationally, reads within Hamming distance 2 were collapsed, and singletons that could not be merged were discarded. Reads were aligned against IMGT so that V, D and J genes, CDR3 length and insertions or deletions at six rearrangement sites could be assigned. Clonotype counts were normalized to sorted cell number within each subset before computing true diversity and Gini coefficients with the tcR R package. The overlap coefficient, calculated on TCRB nucleotide sequences, was used to measure repertoire sharing. Out-of-frame TCRB sequences from naive cells were analyzed as a proxy for the pre-selection repertoire. TCRdb stores this immuneACCESS table with in-frame sequences only. Part of the clones is absent; in the studies checked, under half of the shortfall reflects unresolved V genes, and no reason is known for the rest. V and J calls plus clone size are reproduced from that table; the DNA served to infer D and trimming. Present in this sample are approximately 400,000 clones, roughly 15% of which were seen just once. Approximately 0.02% of the sample is held by the ten biggest clonotypes.

From each donor, a single peripheral blood sample of 95 to 150 mL on average was drawn into heparinised tubes. Naive, central memory, regulatory and stem cell-like memory CD4+ T cells were sorted on a BD FACSAria II using a panel including CD45RO, CCR7, CD25, CD127, CD95 and CD27. All sorted populations exceeded 95% purity. PBMCs were separated immediately by Lymphoprep density gradient centrifugation and were stained directly, without being cultured. So that batch effects would be minimized, each experiment stained and sorted samples in pairs, pairing one healthy donor with one patient. Sequencing used naive CD4+ T cells from blood. The cell subset or site label, read with the paper, signifies: true naive CD4+ T cells. The V and J segments used are TRBV30 and TRBJ1-4, with TRBD1 identical over 10 junction bases. This sequence was found in a woman aged 18-29 years in good health. CDR3 reads: CAWSTDRGLDEKLFF. The DNA sequence reads TGTGCCTGGAGCACTGACAGGGGGCTCGATGAAAAACTGTTTTTT.